Each of the 9 T cell receptor beta chains below was sequenced from the same sample in a study of cytomegalovirus exposure and HLA in healthy donors (dated by TCRdb to about 2017). The library was prepared using the immunoSEQ multiplex PCR assay. For the multiplex PCR, a mixture combining 60 forward primers for TCR Vbeta segments and 13 reverse primers for TCR Jbeta segments was used. The table was pulled from immuneACCESS by TCRdb, which kept in-frame rearrangements only. Such tables lose some clones; where checked, under half of the loss comes from unresolved V genes, and the rest has no known cause. The sample table holds 170,000 or so clones, of which around 72% were seen once. Together, the top ten hold about 3.1% of the sample. Sequenced: PBMCs. The receptors were sampled from a woman aged 45-59 years in good health and CMV-seropositive.

This clone has just a few counts. The chain links TRBV6-5 to TRBJ2-5; possibly TRBD2 for D (5 bases). V was pared by 4 bases and J by 1 base, with 7 bases between. Per germline, CDR1 MNHEY and CDR2 SVGAGI. CDR3 length: 13 amino acids. This chain's CDR3 is CASSSAGQETQYF. The CDR3 DNA reads TGTGCCAGCAGTTCGGCGGGCCAAGAGACCCAGTACTTC.

CDR3: CASSAGQGPAYEQYF. CDR3 DNA sequence: TGTGCCAGTAGTGCGGGACAGGGGCCGGCCTACGAGCAGTACTTC. The V call is TRBV19, the J call TRBJ2-7; TRBD1 matches 10 bases. Unmatched junction bases numbered 6, after V lost 5 bases and J lost 2 bases. CDR1 and CDR2 from the germline V gene are LNHDA and SQIVND (reference sequence). The CDR3 has 15 residues.

This chain uses TRBV11-2 with TRBJ2-5, with a possible D match to TRBD1 (6 bases). From germline, CDR1 is SGHAT and CDR2 FQNNGV. The CDR3 consists of 14 residues. Trimming pared 2 bases from V and 2 bases from J, leaving 9 bases between. CDR3 sequence reads: CASSLLGQQETQYF. DNA for the CDR3: TGTGCCAGCAGCTTACTCGGACAGCAAGAGACCCAGTACTTC.

The table lists this clone with a few counts. The V call is TRBV11-1, the J call TRBJ1-4; 7 positions match TRBD1. V lost 5 bases, J lost 5 bases, and 8 bases stayed unmatched. Germline-derived CDR1 and CDR2 are SGHAT and FQDESV (reference sequence). The CDR3 covers 15 residues. In DNA, the CDR3 is TGTGCCAGCAGCGCATCGGGACAGCCAAATGAAAAACTGTTTTTT. Protein product: CASSASGQPNEKLFF.

J is TRBJ1-1 and V is TRBV6-5; 8 nucleotides line up with TRBD1. J lost 2 bases, V lost 3 bases, and 5 bases had no gene match. CDR3 length: 15 amino acids. Germline-derived CDR1 and CDR2 are MNHEY and SVGAGI. Here the CDR3 reads CASSYRQGANTEAFF. The CDR3 DNA reads as TGTGCCAGCAGTTATCGGCAGGGGGCAAACACTGAAGCTTTCTTT.

This chain joins TRBV19 and TRBJ2-1; D possibly corresponds to TRBD1 (7 bases). The CDR3 runs 14 residues. Trimming cost V 6 bases and J 13 bases, with 22 bases left between them. CDR1 and CDR2 (germline): LNHDA, SQIVND (reference sequence). The CDR3 DNA reads as TGTGCCAGTAGGAAGAGGGGGCGCGGGGAAAAACAGTTCTTC. Its protein product is CASRKRGRGEKQFF.

This clone has a single count. The rearrangement links TRBV7-3 to TRBJ2-2, with 9 bases aligning to TRBD2. V trimming: 3 bases; J trimming: 2 bases; junction bases outside the gene matches: 1. Germline V gene data show CDR1 as SGHTA and CDR2 as FQGTGA. This CDR3 spans 15 amino acids. CDR3 sequence reads: CASSFSGSNTGELFF. The CDR3 nucleotides are TGTGCCAGCAGCTTTAGCGGGAGTAACACCGGGGAGCTGTTTTTT.

The chain combines TRBV30 with TRBJ1-2; D is unresolved. Germline assignment: CDR1 GTSNPN and CDR2 SVGIG (reference sequence). The V end lost 2 bases, the J end lost 8 bases, and 18 bases lay between the germline ends. CDR3 length equals 14 residues. The CDR3 DNA reads TGTGCCTGGAGTCGAGGTTTGGGTCTTGGAGGCTACACCTTC. It translates to CAWSRGLGLGGYTF.

This clone was counted only a few times. The V call is TRBV29-1, the J call TRBJ1-1; no reliable D call. There are 12 residues in the CDR3. CDR1 SQVTM and CDR2 ANQGSEA come from the germline V gene. CDR3 nucleotide sequence: TGCAGTGCGCGGGTCAGGAAGGCTGAAGCTTTCTTT. It encodes CSARVRKAEAFF.